This T cell receptor (beta chain) emerged from a study of OX40 agonist ivuxolimab in advanced cancers. About the study as a whole: Ivuxolimab was a fully human IgG2 agonistic monoclonal antibody targeting the costimulatory receptor OX40 (CD134). Intravenous ivuxolimab was administered to patients every 2 weeks at six dose levels: 0.01, 0.1, 0.3, 1.5, 3 and 10 mg/kg. The paper covers the monotherapy dose-escalation part of the phase I ivuxolimab trial, which included N of about 56 patients. Among the 52 dose-escalation patients, some 20 had hepatocellular carcinoma, 15 melanoma, 9 renal cell carcinoma and 9 head and neck cancer. Partial responses were achieved by three dose-escalation patients, of whom one had hepatocellular carcinoma and two had cutaneous melanoma. The purpose of peripheral TCRbeta sequencing was to test whether ivuxolimab changed TCR sequence diversity and led to clonal T-cell expansion. In the dose-escalation cohort, around four fifths of patients were male, and the mean age was approximately 60 years with a range of roughly 20 to 79. Prior anti-PD-1, anti-PD-L1 or anti-CTLA-4 therapy was permitted, and 40% of dose-escalation patients had received checkpoint inhibitors. What the research found in general, with its limitations: Clonal expansion of both CD4+ and CD8+ blood T cells was observed from baseline to week 6 at doses 0.1 to 3.0 mg/kg. Antigen specificity was not determined for the clonally expanded peripheral T cells. Low levels of normalized T-cell clonal expansion were also seen in some patients who did not respond. After ivuxolimab, expanded clones were on average more numerous among CD8+ T cells than among CD4+ T cells. In partial responders in the 0.1-3.0 mg/kg groups, normalized peripheral clonal expansion was found to be among the lowest, especially among CD8+ T cells.

The junction shows trimming of 3 bases on V and 0 bases on J, plus 8 bases between the germline ends. CDR1 and CDR2 were assigned from the germline V gene as LGHNA and YSLEER. The CDR3 starts with the cysteine, ends with the phenylalanine, and has 14 residues. Only the CDR3 DNA stays, 42 bases, in frame from base 1. Patients with autoimmune disease history or receiving systemic immunosuppression were excluded from the trial. Peripheral blood for TCR sequencing was collected from all dose cohorts at baseline, on cycle 4 day 1, and on cycle 7 day 1. The samples were drawn from a first-in-human, open-label, multicenter phase I dose-escalation trial of ivuxolimab. The trial enrolled adults with locally advanced or metastatic head and neck squamous cell, hepatocellular, melanoma or renal cell carcinoma. Before TCR sequencing, CD4+ T cells and CD8+ T cells from peripheral blood were sorted into separate populations.

Comment on this clone: The antigen it recognizes is unknown. Base qualities are not at hand, and no much larger clone is one base apart.

Genomic DNA was extracted from sorted cells for sequencing of the TCRbeta CDR3 region. TCRbeta CDR3 regions were sequenced using the immunoSEQ Assay. TCRdb took this table from immuneACCESS and kept in-frame rearrangements with V and J called. Such tables lack part of the clones; where checked against another copy, unresolved V genes explain under half of the gap, and the rest is unexplained. The sample table contains approximately 29,000 clones; only one count was recorded for approximately 88% of them. The ten biggest clones cover 15% to 20% of the sample. The source material was CD4+ or CD8+ T cells sorted from blood, sampled in a trial of the OX40 agonist ivuxolimab. The V and J genes are TRBV4-3 and TRBJ1-1; the D gene is not confidently resolved. This clonotype was obtained from an adult with an advanced solid tumor such as melanoma, head and neck, liver or kidney cancer. This receptor has the CDR3 CASSQGRMNTEAFF. The sequenced DNA: TGCGCCAGCAGCCAGGGCAGGATGAACACTGAAGCTTTCTTT.